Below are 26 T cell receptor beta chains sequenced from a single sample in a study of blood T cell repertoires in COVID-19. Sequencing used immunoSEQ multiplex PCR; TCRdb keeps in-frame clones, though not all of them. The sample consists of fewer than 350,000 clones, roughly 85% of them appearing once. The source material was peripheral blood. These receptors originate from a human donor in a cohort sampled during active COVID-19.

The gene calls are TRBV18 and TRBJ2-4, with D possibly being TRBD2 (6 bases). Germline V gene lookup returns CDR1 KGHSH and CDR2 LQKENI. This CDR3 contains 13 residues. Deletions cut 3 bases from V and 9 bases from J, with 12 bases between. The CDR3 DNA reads TGTGCCAGCTCACCGGGGGGAGAGGGCATTCAGTACTTC. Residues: CASSPGGEGIQYF.

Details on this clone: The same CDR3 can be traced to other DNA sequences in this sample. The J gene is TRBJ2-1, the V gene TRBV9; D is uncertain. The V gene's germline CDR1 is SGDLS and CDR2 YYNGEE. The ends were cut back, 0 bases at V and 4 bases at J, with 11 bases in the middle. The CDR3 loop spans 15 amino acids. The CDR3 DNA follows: TGTGCCAGCAGCGTAGACGGCAGAGGATACAATGAGCAGTTCTTC. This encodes CASSVDGRGYNEQFF.

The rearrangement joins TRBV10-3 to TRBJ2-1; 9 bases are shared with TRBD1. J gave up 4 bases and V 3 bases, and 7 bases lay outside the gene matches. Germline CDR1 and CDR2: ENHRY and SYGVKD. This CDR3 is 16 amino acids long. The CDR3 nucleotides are TGTGCCATCAGTGAAACCACCGGGACAGGGTACAATGAGCAGTTCTTC. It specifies CAISETTGTGYNEQFF.

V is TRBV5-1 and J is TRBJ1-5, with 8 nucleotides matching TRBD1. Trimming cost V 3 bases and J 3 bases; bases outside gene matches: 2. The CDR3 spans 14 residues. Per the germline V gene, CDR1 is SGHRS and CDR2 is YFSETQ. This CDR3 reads CASSSTGDNQPQHF. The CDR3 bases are TGCGCCAGCAGCTCGACAGGGGACAATCAGCCCCAGCATTTT.

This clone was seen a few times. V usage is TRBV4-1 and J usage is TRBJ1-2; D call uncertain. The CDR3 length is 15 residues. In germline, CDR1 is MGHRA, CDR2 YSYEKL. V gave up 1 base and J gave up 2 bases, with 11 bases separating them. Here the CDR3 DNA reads TGCGCCAGCAGCCAAGTGGAGAAGTTAAACTATGGCTACACCTTC. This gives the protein CASSQVEKLNYGYTF.

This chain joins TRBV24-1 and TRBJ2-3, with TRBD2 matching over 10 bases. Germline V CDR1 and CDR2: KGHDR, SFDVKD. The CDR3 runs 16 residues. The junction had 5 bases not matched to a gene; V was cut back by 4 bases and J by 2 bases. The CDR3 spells CATSDRSGGNTDTQYF. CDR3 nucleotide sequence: TGTGCCACCAGTGACCGTAGCGGGGGGAACACAGATACGCAGTATTTT.

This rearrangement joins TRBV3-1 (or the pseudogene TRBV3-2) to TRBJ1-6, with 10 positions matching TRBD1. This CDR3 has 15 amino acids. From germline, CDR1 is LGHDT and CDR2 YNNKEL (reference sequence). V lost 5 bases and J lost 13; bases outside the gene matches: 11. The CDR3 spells CASSMAPGQGNPLHF. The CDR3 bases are TGTGCCAGCAGCATGGCCCCGGGACAGGGGAATCCCCTCCACTTT.

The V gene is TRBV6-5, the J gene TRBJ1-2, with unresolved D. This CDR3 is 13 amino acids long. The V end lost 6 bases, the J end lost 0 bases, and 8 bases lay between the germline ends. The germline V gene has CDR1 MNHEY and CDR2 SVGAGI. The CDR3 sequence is CASRRLSNYGYTF. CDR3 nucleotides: TGTGCCAGCAGGCGCCTATCTAACTATGGCTACACCTTC.

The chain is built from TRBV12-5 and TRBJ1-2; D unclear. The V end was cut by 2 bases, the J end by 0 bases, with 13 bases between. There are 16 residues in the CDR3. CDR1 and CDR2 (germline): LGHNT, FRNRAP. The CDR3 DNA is TGTGCTAGTGGTTTGACAATACCGGGAGCTAACTATGGCTACACCTTC. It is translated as CASGLTIPGANYGYTF.

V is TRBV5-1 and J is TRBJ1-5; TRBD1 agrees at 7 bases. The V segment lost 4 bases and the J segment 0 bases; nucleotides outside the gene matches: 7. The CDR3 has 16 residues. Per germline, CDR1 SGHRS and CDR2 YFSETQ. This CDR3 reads CASSPGTADSNQPQHF. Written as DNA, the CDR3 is TGCGCCAGCAGCCCCGGGACAGCCGATAGCAATCAGCCCCAGCATTTT.

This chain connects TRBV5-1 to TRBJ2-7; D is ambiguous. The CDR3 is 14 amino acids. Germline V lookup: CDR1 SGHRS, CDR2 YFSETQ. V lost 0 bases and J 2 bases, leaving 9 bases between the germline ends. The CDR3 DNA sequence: TGCGCCAGCAGCTTGGCCGCGGCTCCCTACGAGCAGTACTTC. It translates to CASSLAAAPYEQYF.

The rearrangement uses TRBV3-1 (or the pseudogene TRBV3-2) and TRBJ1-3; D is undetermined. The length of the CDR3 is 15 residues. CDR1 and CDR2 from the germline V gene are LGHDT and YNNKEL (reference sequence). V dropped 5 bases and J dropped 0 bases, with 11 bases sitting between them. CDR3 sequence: CASSIYRDSGNTIYF. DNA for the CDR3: TGTGCCAGCAGCATATACAGAGACTCTGGAAACACCATATATTTT.

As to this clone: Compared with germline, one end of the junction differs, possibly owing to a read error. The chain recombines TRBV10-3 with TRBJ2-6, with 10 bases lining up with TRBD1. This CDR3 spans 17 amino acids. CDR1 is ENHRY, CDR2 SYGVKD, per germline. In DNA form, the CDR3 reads TGTGCCATCAGTCAATCGACAGGGGGCGCTGGGGCCAACGTCCTGACCTTC. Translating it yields CAISQSTGGAGANVLTF.

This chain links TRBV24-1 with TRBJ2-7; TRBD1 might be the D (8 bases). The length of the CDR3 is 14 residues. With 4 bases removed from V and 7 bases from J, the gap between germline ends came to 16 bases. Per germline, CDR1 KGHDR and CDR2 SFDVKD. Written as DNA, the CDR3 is TGTGCCACCAGTGAGACGACAGGGGAGGGTGAGCAGTACTTC. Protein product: CATSETTGEGEQYF.

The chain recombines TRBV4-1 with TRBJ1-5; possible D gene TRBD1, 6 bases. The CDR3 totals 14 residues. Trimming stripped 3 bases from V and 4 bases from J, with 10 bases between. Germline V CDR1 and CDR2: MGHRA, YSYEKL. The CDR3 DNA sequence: TGCGCCAGCAGCCAGCCTACAGGGAATCAGCCCCAGCATTTT. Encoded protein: CASSQPTGNQPQHF.

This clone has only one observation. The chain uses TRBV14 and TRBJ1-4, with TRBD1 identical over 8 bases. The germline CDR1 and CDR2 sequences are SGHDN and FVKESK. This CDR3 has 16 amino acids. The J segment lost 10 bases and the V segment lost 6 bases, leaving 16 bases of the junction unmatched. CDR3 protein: CASSTGQGLIKGKLFF. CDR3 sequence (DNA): TGTGCCAGCAGTACCGGACAGGGCTTGATAAAGGGAAAACTGTTTTTT.

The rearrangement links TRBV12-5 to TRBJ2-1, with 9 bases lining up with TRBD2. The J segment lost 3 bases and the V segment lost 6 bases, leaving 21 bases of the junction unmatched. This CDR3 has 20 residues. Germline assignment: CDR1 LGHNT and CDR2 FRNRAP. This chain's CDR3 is CASGLLGGGAWSVFYNEQFF. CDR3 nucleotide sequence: TGTGCTAGTGGATTACTAGGCGGGGGGGCTTGGTCGGTCTTCTACAATGAGCAGTTCTTC.

The CDR3 loop is CASSLKDRVDSPLHF. DNA of the CDR3: TGTGCCAGCTCACTCAAGGACAGGGTAGATTCACCCCTCCACTTT. V gene TRBV18 combines with J gene TRBJ1-6; 8 positions match TRBD1. Germline loops: CDR1 KGHSH, CDR2 LQKENI. The CDR3 contains 15 residues. Losses at the gene ends were 4 bases for V and 8 bases for J; bases not matched to a gene: 7.

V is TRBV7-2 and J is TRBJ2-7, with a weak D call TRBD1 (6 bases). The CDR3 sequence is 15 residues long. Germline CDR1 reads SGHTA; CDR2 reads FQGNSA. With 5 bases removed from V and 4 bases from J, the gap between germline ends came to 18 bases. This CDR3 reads CASSLRSRGTYEQYF. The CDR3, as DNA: TGTGCCAGCAGCCTACGAAGTAGGGGGACATACGAGCAGTACTTC.

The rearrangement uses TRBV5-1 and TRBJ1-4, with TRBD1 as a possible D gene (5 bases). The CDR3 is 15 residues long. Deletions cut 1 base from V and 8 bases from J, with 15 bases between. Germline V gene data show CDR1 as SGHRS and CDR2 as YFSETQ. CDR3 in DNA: TGCGCCAGCAGCTTGTGGTCTACTGGGGGGGAAAAACTGTTTTTT. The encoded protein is CASSLWSTGGEKLFF.

CDR3: CASSQMTGVGEKLFF. The CDR3 coding sequence is TGTGCCAGCAGCCAGATGACTGGAGTTGGTGAAAAACTGTTTTTT. V usage is TRBV11-2 and J usage is TRBJ1-4; D gene uncertain. The CDR3 totals 15 residues. With 5 bases removed from V and 7 bases from J, the gap between germline ends came to 17 bases. Germline V gene lookup returns CDR1 SGHAT and CDR2 FQNNGV. Full variable domain (missing parts from reference TRBV11-2 and TRBJ1-4): EAGVAQSPRYKIIEKRQSVAFWCNPISGHATLYWYQQILGQGPKLLIQFQNNGVVDDSQLPKDRFSAERLKGVDSTLKIQPAKLEDSAVYLCASSQMTGVGEKLFFGSGTQLSVL.

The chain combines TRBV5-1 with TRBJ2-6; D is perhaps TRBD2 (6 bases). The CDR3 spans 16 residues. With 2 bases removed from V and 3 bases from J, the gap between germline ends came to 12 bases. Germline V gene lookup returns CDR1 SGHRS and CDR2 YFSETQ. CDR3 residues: CASSLPLAVGANVLTF. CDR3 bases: TGCGCCAGCAGCTTACCACTAGCAGTTGGGGCCAACGTCCTGACTTTC. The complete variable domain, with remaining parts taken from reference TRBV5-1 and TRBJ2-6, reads KAGVTQTPRYLIKTRGQQVTLSCSPISGHRSVSWYQQTPGQGLQFLFEYFSETQRNKGNFPGRFSGRQFSNSRSEMNVSTLELGDSALYLCASSLPLAVGANVLTFGAGSRLTVL.

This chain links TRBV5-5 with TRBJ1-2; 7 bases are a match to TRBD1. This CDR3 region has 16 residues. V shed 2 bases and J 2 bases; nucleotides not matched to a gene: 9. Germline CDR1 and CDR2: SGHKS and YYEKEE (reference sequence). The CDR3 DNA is TGTGCCAGCAGCTTATCTGACAGGGACTGGAACTATGGCTACACCTTC. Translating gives CASSLSDRDWNYGYTF.

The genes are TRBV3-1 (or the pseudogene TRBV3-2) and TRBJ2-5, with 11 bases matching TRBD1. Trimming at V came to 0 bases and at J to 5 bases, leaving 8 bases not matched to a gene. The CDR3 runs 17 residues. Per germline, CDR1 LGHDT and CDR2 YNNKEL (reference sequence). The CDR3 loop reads CASSQDQRTGGEETQYF. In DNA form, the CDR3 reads TGTGCCAGCAGCCAAGATCAGAGGACAGGGGGCGAGGAGACCCAGTACTTC.

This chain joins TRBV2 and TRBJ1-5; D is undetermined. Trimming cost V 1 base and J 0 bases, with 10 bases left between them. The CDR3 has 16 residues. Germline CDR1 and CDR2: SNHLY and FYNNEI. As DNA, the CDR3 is TGTGCCAGCAGTGAAGTCGGGTTATATAGCAATCAGCCCCAGCATTTT. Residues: CASSEVGLYSNQPQHF.

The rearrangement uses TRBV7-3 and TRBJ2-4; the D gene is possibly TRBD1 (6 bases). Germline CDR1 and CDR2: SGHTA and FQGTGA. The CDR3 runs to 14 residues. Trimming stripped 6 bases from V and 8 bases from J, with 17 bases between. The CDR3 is CASSDDPAGDIQYF. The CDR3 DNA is TGTGCCAGCAGTGATGACCCAGCAGGGGACATTCAGTACTTC.